These T cell receptor beta chains were read from a single sample in a study of follicular helper T cells after annual influenza vaccination. Only in-frame clones appear in the TCRdb table, and some are missing; sequencing was by immunoSEQ multiplex PCR. The repertoire consists of nearly 7,000 clones, with more than 75% occurring once and the leading ten covering 1.4%. The material sequenced was CXCR5- memory CD4+ T cells sorted from blood, taken 7 days after influenza vaccination. All receptors come from an adult who received the influenza vaccine. Each CDR3 is given with its conserved first and last residue. D genes are given only for firm matches. Clone size is given for some rows only: seen once, a few or many times, or a class if the clone is expanded.

clone size	V gene	D gene	J gene	CDR3 protein	CDR3 DNA
-	TRBV10-1	-	TRBJ2-7	CASSEGGDDEQYF	TGCGCCAGCAGTGAAGGAGGGGATGACGAGCAGTACTTC
-	TRBV30	TRBD1	TRBJ1-2	CAWTRQGLGYGYTF	TGTGCCTGGACCCGACAGGGTTTGGGCTATGGCTACACCTTC
-	TRBV15	-	TRBJ2-3	CATSRERTVNTDTQYF	TGTGCCACCAGCAGAGAGAGGACAGTCAACACAGATACGCAGTATTTT
-	TRBV4-3	TRBD2	TRBJ2-1	CASSQDPRPSGYNEQFF	TGCGCCAGCAGCCAAGATCCAAGGCCTAGCGGGTACAATGAGCAGTTCTTC
-	TRBV28	TRBD2	TRBJ2-1	CASSSPGAGLAGVEQFF	TGTGCCAGCAGTTCCCCCGGCGCGGGACTAGCGGGAGTTGAGCAGTTCTTC
-	TRBV13	-	TRBJ2-7	CASSIQGAGYEQYF	TGTGCCAGCAGCATACAGGGTGCGGGCTACGAGCAGTACTTC
-	TRBV5-1	-	TRBJ1-1	CAELVRGMNTEAFF	TGCGCCGAGCTTGTTAGGGGAATGAACACTGAAGCTTTCTTT
few	TRBV6-1	TRBD2	TRBJ2-7	CASSEAGRAYEQYF	TGTGCCAGCAGTGAGGCAGGGAGGGCCTACGAGCAGTACTTC
once	TRBV7-8	-	TRBJ2-3	CASSRPGTDTQYF	TGTGCCAGCAGCCGGCCCGGCACAGATACGCAGTATTTT
-	TRBV18	-	TRBJ2-5	CASSPPLGSQETQYF	TGTGCCAGCTCACCACCGTTGGGAAGCCAAGAGACCCAGTACTTC
-	TRBV9	-	TRBJ2-3	CASSPTDQFADTQYF	TGTGCCAGCAGCCCCACGGACCAATTCGCGGATACGCAGTATTTT
-	TRBV28	-	TRBJ2-7	CASSPLKAGRTYEQYF	TGTGCCAGCAGTCCCCTGAAGGCGGGAAGGACCTACGAGCAGTACTTC
-	TRBV28	-	TRBJ1-5	CASNGLGGNQPQHF	TGTGCCAGTAACGGTCTGGGGGGAAACCAGCCCCAGCATTTT
once	TRBV6-5	-	TRBJ2-7	CASSLDRSYEQYF	TGTGCCAGCAGTTTAGACCGGTCCTACGAGCAGTACTTC
-	TRBV11-2	-	TRBJ2-7	CASSLGSPYEQYF	TGTGCCAGCAGCTTAGGTTCCCCCTACGAGCAGTACTTC
few	TRBV30	-	TRBJ1-5	CAWSPLPGRSNQPQHF	TGTGCCTGGAGCCCTCTTCCGGGCCGTAGCAATCAGCCCCAGCATTTT
-	TRBV7-8	-	TRBJ2-2	CASSTVVGGELFF	TGTGCCAGCAGCACCGTGGTGGGAGGGGAGCTGTTTTTT
-	TRBV4-1	-	TRBJ1-5	CASSVGTDEGQPQHF	TGCGCCAGCTCCGTCGGGACGGACGAGGGACAGCCCCAGCATTTT
-	TRBV18	TRBD1	TRBJ2-7	CASSPYDRGHEQYF	TGTGCCAGCTCGCCCTATGACAGGGGGCACGAGCAGTACTTC
-	TRBV4-1	TRBD2	TRBJ2-3	CASSILAGGITDTQYF	TGCGCCAGCAGCATCTTAGCGGGGGGGATCACAGATACGCAGTATTTT
-	TRBV15	TRBD1	TRBJ1-4	CATSSTGTDREKLFF	TGTGCCACCAGCAGCACCGGGACAGATCGTGAAAAACTGTTTTTT
-	TRBV6-5	-	TRBJ2-5	CASSPGSQTQYF	TGTGCCAGCAGCCCAGGGAGTCAGACCCAGTACTTC
few	TRBV9	-	TRBJ1-5	CASSPGLPSQPQHF	TGTGCCAGCAGCCCCGGACTGCCCAGTCAGCCCCAGCATTTT
-	TRBV2	-	TRBJ2-3	CASSAERDTQYF	TGTGCCAGCAGCGCCGAAAGGGATACGCAGTATTTT
once	TRBV5-6	-	TRBJ2-7	CASSPPGRDEQYF	TGTGCCAGCAGTCCGCCGGGCCGGGACGAGCAGTACTTC
-	TRBV18	-	TRBJ2-1	CASSPGEGGNNEQFF	TGTGCCAGCTCACCGGGAGAGGGGGGAAACAATGAGCAGTTCTTC
-	TRBV6-1	-	TRBJ2-2	CASRGTTNTGELFF	TGTGCCAGCAGGGGGACCACGAACACCGGGGAGCTGTTTTTT
-	TRBV28	-	TRBJ2-5	CASSSKRELRETQYF	TGTGCCAGCAGTTCAAAACGGGAGTTAAGAGAGACCCAGTACTTC
-	TRBV30	TRBD2	TRBJ2-7	CAWTLAGLPYEQYF	TGTGCCTGGACCCTAGCGGGGCTCCCATACGAGCAGTACTTC
-	TRBV6-5	-	TRBJ1-5	CASMSASLPQHF	TGTGCCAGCATGAGCGCGTCATTGCCCCAGCATTTT
-	TRBV18	-	TRBJ1-3	CASSVARGSGNTIYF	TGTGCCAGCTCCGTTGCGAGGGGCTCTGGAAACACCATATATTTT
-	TRBV7-2	-	TRBJ2-1	CASSLGRGQRNNEQFF	TGTGCCAGCAGCTTAGGCCGAGGACAGCGTAACAATGAGCAGTTCTTC
-	TRBV7-9	-	TRBJ2-7	CASSLGGLGSEQYF	TGTGCCAGCAGCTTAGGGGGCCTTGGGTCCGAGCAGTACTTC
-	TRBV5-1	-	TRBJ2-6	CASSLSGGPGANVLTF	TGCGCCAGCAGCCTCTCCGGAGGCCCTGGGGCCAACGTCCTGACTTTC
few	TRBV5-1	-	TRBJ2-2	CASSLVRGGTPTGELFF	TGCGCCAGCAGCTTGGTCAGGGGCGGTACCCCCACCGGGGAGCTGTTTTTT
-	TRBV4-3	-	TRBJ2-7	CASSQGRGPGSYEQYF	TGCGCCAGCAGCCAAGGTCGAGGTCCGGGCTCCTACGAGCAGTACTTC
-	TRBV19	-	TRBJ1-2	CASSIVTGPYGYTF	TGTGCCAGTAGTATCGTTACAGGCCCTTATGGCTACACCTTC
-	TRBV11-3	-	TRBJ2-2	CASSPRQTNTGELFF	TGTGCCAGCAGCCCTCGACAGACGAACACCGGGGAGCTGTTTTTT
-	TRBV6-6	-	TRBJ2-3	CASSYVGGGRDTQYF	TGTGCCAGCAGTTACGTCGGGGGAGGTAGGGATACGCAGTATTTT
-	TRBV5-1	TRBD1	TRBJ2-5	CASSLAQGAGGGETQYF	TGCGCCAGCAGCTTGGCCCAAGGGGCAGGGGGCGGAGAGACCCAGTACTTC
-	TRBV11-2	-	TRBJ2-5	CASSLDTGSQETQYF	TGTGCCAGCAGCTTAGACACCGGATCCCAAGAGACCCAGTACTTC
-	TRBV6-5	-	TRBJ2-7	CASSYGLGPYEQYF	TGTGCCAGCAGTTACGGTCTGGGGCCCTACGAGCAGTACTTC